The clone carrying this T cell receptor (beta chain) was picked up many times. Axillary draining lymph nodes of breast cancer patients supplied the node samples. TCRdb re-analysed the multiplex PCR reads in MiXCR, keeping a single row per CDR3 protein. The sample lists about 89,000 distinct CDR3 sequences; around 30% were seen once. The data derive from a study of breast tumors, draining lymph nodes, adjacent tissues. Sequencing was carried out using axillary lymph node tissue. This TCR was recovered from a female donor with breast cancer. Some clones in this sample may be carry-over from other donors' samples.

The DNA for the CDR3 is TGTGCCAGCAGCTTAGGGGGAGGAGGGCAAGTTGAGCAGTTCTTC. Translating gives CASSLGGGGQVEQFF. V is TRBV7-2 and J is TRBJ2-1; a weak D match, TRBD2 (6 bases). This CDR3 is 15 amino acids long. Trimming took 1 base from V and 9 from J, leaving 16 bases between them. Germline V lookup: CDR1 SGHTA, CDR2 FQGNSA.